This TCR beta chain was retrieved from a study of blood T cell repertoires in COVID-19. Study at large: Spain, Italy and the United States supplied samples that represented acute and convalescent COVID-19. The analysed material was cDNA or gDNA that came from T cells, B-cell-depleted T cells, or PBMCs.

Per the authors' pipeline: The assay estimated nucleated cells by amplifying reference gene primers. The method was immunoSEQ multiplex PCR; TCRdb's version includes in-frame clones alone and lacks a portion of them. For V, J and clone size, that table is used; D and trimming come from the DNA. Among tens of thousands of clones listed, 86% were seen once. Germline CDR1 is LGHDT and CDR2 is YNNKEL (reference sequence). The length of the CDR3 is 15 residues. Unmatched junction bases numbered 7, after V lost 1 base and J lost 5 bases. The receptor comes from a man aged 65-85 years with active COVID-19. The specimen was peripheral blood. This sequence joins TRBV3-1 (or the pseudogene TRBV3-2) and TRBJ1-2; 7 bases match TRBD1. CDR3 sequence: CASSQAQTGPYGYTF. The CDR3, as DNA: TGTGCCAGCAGCCAAGCCCAGACAGGGCCTTATGGCTACACCTTC.